Below, 20 T cell receptor beta chains from the same sample are listed, as sequenced in a study of Ad26.COV2.S vaccination and SARS-CoV-2 variants. Only in-frame clones appear in the TCRdb table, and some are missing; sequencing was by immunoSEQ multiplex PCR. The table lists hundreds of thousands of clones, about 88% of them singletons, with about 3.3% in the top ten. Treatment denoted: 19 received Ad26.COV2.S at low or high dose, single or two shots; about 5 received placebo; per-sample allocation not given. Sampling was done on day 63 after the first vaccine or placebo injection. This specimen consisted of peripheral blood, obtained in a trial of Ad26.COV2.S vaccine versus placebo. All receptors derive from a person aged 18-60 years who received the Ad26.COV2.S COVID-19 vaccine or a placebo.

The J gene is TRBJ2-2, the V gene TRBV11-2; tentatively, D is TRBD1 (5 bases). The CDR3 consists of 12 residues. The V end lost 8 bases, the J end lost 8 bases, and 12 bases lay between the germline ends. Germline CDR1 is SGHAT and CDR2 is FQNNGV. In DNA, the CDR3 is TGTGCCAGCCAGGGCTCTTATGGGGAGCTGTTTTTT. This encodes CASQGSYGELFF.

The V call is TRBV2, the J call TRBJ2-1; TRBD1 matches 11 bases. In germline, CDR1 is SNHLY, CDR2 FYNNEI. With V trimmed by 3 bases and J by 6 bases, 7 bases remained unmatched. The CDR3 contains 16 residues. The CDR3 bases are TGTGCCAGCAGTGATATTGGGACAGGGGGTTTCAATGAGCAGTTCTTC. Its protein is CASSDIGTGGFNEQFF.

The CDR3 DNA sequence: TGTGCCAGTAGTATCCTTCCGGGACAGGGGGGTGGCGAGCAGTACTTC. Translated, it gives CASSILPGQGGGEQYF. V gene TRBV19 combines with J gene TRBJ2-7, with TRBD1 matching 11 bases. V was clipped by 3 bases and J by 6 bases; unmatched bases: 10. CDR1 and CDR2 (germline): LNHDA, SQIVND (reference sequence). The CDR3 sequence is 16 residues long.

The genes are TRBV19 and TRBJ1-4, with D possibly matching TRBD1 (6 bases). CDR1 and CDR2 (germline): LNHDA, SQIVND (reference sequence). The CDR3 contains 15 residues. Deletions cut 3 bases from V and 8 bases from J, with 16 bases between. The DNA for the CDR3 is TGTGCCAGTAGTATTTTCGGCAGGGGTGAGGAAAAACTGTTTTTT. Its translation: CASSIFGRGEEKLFF.

The V gene is TRBV6-5, the J gene TRBJ1-2; possible D gene TRBD1, 6 bases. The CDR3 contains 15 residues. Germline V gene data show CDR1 as MNHEY and CDR2 as SVGAGI. V was cut by 4 bases and J by 0 bases, with 12 bases left in between. For the CDR3, the DNA is TGTGCCAGCAGTTTCAGGGGACAAGCTAACTATGGCTACACCTTC. It is translated as CASSFRGQANYGYTF.

The rearrangement joins TRBV6-1 to TRBJ2-7; perhaps TRBD2 as D (5 bases). V lost 3 bases, J lost 2 bases, and 14 bases lay in between. Germline V gives CDR1 MNHNS, CDR2 SASEGT. The CDR3 totals 15 residues. CDR3 bases: TGTGCCAGCAGTGAGGCGTTGGGAGCTCCCTACGAGCAGTACTTC. It codes for CASSEALGAPYEQYF.

The chain joins TRBV29-1 to TRBJ2-7, with 7 bases lining up with TRBD1. The CDR3 covers 14 residues. Germline CDR1 reads SQVTM; CDR2 reads ANQGSEA. The junction had 5 bases not matched to a gene; V was cut back by 3 bases and J by 0 bases. The CDR3 loop reads CSVDKGDSSYEQYF. The DNA for the CDR3 is TGCAGCGTTGATAAGGGGGACAGCTCCTACGAGCAGTACTTC.

This chain uses TRBV25-1 with TRBJ1-1; TRBD1 is a possible D gene (5 bases). The CDR3 runs to 14 residues. V was clipped by 1 base and J by 10 bases, with 16 bases between them. Looked up from germline, CDR1 is MGHDK and CDR2 is SYGVNS. For the CDR3, the DNA is TGTGCCAGCAGTGAATCTGGGGGGGGAGGAAGAGCTTTCTTT. This sequence encodes CASSESGGGGRAFF.

V gene TRBV6-1 combines with J gene TRBJ2-3; TRBD2 might be the D (5 bases). This CDR3 is built from 17 residues. Per the germline V gene, CDR1 is MNHNS and CDR2 is SASEGT. V lost 0 bases, J lost 2 bases, and 15 bases lay in between. The CDR3 region has the DNA TGTGCCAGCAGTGAAGCAGGGAGTCATCGACCCACAGATACGCAGTATTTT. As protein: CASSEAGSHRPTDTQYF.

V is TRBV27 and J is TRBJ2-3; 7 positions match TRBD1. This CDR3 contains 15 residues. Trimming cost V 5 bases and J 2 bases; bases outside gene matches: 7. Germline CDR1 MNHEY, CDR2 SMNVEV (reference sequence). CDR3 bases: TGTGCCAGCAGTGGTAGACAGGGCGCCACAGATACGCAGTATTTT. This gives the protein CASSGRQGATDTQYF.

The CDR3 loop is CASSLVGAGEETQYF. In DNA form, the CDR3 reads TGTGCCAGCAGCTTGGTAGGGGCGGGTGAGGAGACCCAGTACTTC. The gene calls are TRBV5-5 and TRBJ2-5; D tentatively fits TRBD1 or TRBD2 (5 bases each). Germline lookup yields CDR1 SGHKS and CDR2 YYEKEE (reference sequence). CDR3 length equals 15 residues. V lost 0 bases, J lost 5 bases, and 14 bases lay in between.

The CDR3 sequence: CASSKRTGITGELFF. The CDR3 nucleotides read TGTGCCAGCAGCAAACGGACAGGGATCACCGGGGAGCTGTTTTTT. This rearrangement joins TRBV7-2 to TRBJ2-2, with 8 nucleotides matching TRBD1. Germline CDR1 is SGHTA and CDR2 is FQGNSA. J lost 4 bases, V lost 5 bases, and 6 bases had no gene match. The CDR3 has 15 amino acids.

The chain is built from TRBV28 and TRBJ2-2; 10 bases line up with TRBD2. CDR1 is MDHEN, CDR2 SYDVKM, per germline. The V and J ends lost 3 bases and 6 bases, in that order; junction bases with no gene match: 7. The CDR3 runs to 16 residues. As DNA, the CDR3 is TGTGCCAGCAGTTTTGTCTCTAGCGGGAGCTCCGGGGAGCTGTTTTTT. As protein: CASSFVSSGSSGELFF.

As regards this clone: The junction and the germline gene differ at one end; a read error may be behind it. CDR3 nucleotides: TGCGCCAGCAGCTTTGGGGGAGACTCCAACGAGCAGTACTTC. This gives the protein CASSFGGDSNEQYF. The rearrangement joins TRBV5-1 to TRBJ2-7; D is perhaps TRBD1 or TRBD2 (5 bases each). This CDR3 has 14 residues. The germline CDR1 and CDR2 sequences are SGHRS and YFSETQ.

Only one count was recorded for this clone. The rearrangement uses TRBV30 and TRBJ1-4; D uncertain. The CDR3 is made up of 13 amino acids. From germline, CDR1 is GTSNPN and CDR2 SVGIG (reference sequence). The V end lost 4 bases, the J end lost 8 bases, and 14 bases lay between the germline ends. The CDR3 region has the DNA TGTGCCTGGACGGCGCGTATCGAGGAAAAACTGTTTTTT. Its translation is CAWTARIEEKLFF.

The rearrangement links TRBV1 to TRBJ1-6; the table's D call, TRBD1, has no DNA check behind it. TRBV1 is marked as a pseudogene. This CDR3 spans 20 amino acids. This chain's CDR3 is CTSSQDGAGGAWQPHSPLHF. CDR3 DNA: TGCACCAGCAGCCAAGATGGGGCAGGGGGCGCGTGGCAGCCCCATTCACCCCTCCACTTT.

The J gene is TRBJ2-7, the V gene TRBV30; 10 positions match TRBD1. Trimming cost V 3 bases and J 2 bases; bases outside gene matches: 4. The CDR3 is made up of 14 amino acids. Germline loops: CDR1 GTSNPN, CDR2 SVGIG (reference sequence). CDR3 sequence: CAWSPGTGAYEQYF. Here the CDR3 DNA reads TGTGCCTGGAGCCCTGGGACAGGGGCCTACGAGCAGTACTTC.

The chain couples TRBV2 to TRBJ2-7; D could derive from TRBD1 or TRBD2 (5 bases each). In germline, CDR1 is SNHLY, CDR2 FYNNEI. Trimming cost V 4 bases and J 7 bases, with 20 bases left between them. The CDR3 is 15 residues long. CDR3 sequence: CASSVSVAGAREQYF. DNA for the CDR3: TGTGCCAGCAGTGTCTCTGTAGCCGGGGCCAGGGAGCAGTACTTC.

This clone occurred a few times. This chain uses TRBV5-1 with TRBJ2-2; D may be TRBD1 (6 bases). CDR1 SGHRS and CDR2 YFSETQ come from the germline V gene. V was cut by 0 bases and J by 7 bases, with 19 bases left in between. The CDR3 totals 17 residues. The CDR3 DNA reads as TGCGCCAGCAGCTTGGACAGGGCTCACCTATCTGGCGGGGAGCTGTTTTTT. It is translated as CASSLDRAHLSGGELFF.

The chain is built from TRBV5-6 and TRBJ2-7; D unclear. Germline assignment: CDR1 SGHDT and CDR2 YYEEEE. CDR3 length equals 14 residues. Trimming cost V 0 bases and J 4 bases, with 11 bases left between them. This chain's CDR3 is CASSLVRREYEQYF. The CDR3 DNA follows: TGTGCCAGCAGCTTGGTTAGGCGTGAATACGAGCAGTACTTC.